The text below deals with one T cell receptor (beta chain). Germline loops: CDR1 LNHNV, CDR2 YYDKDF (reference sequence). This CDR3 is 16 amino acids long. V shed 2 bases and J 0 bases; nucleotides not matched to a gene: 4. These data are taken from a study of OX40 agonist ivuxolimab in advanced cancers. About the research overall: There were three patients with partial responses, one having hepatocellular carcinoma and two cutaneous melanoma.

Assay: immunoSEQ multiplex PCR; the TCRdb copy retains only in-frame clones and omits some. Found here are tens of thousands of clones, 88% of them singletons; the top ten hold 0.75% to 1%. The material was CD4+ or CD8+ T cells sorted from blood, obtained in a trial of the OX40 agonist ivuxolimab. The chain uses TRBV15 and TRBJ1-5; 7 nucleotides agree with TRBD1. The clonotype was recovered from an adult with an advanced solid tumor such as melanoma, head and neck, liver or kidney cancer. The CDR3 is CATSRPTGNSNQPQHF. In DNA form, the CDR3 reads TGTGCCACCAGCAGACCGACAGGGAATAGCAATCAGCCCCAGCATTTT.